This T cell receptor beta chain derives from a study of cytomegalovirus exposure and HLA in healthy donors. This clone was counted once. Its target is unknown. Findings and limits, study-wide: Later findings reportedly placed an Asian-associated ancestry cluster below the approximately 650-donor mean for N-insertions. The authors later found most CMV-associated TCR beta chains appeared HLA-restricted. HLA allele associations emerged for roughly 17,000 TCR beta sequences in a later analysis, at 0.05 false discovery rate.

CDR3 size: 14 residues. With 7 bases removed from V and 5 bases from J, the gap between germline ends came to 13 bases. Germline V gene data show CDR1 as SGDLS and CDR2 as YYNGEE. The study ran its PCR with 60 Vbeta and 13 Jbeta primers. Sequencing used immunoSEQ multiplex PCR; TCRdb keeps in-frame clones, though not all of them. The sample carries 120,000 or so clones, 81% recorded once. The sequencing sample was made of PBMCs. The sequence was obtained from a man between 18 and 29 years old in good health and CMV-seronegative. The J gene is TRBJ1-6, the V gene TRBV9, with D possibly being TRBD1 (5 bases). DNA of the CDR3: TGTGCCAGCGCCCGAGAACAGGATAATTCACCCCTCCACTTT. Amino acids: CASAREQDNSPLHF.